These 25 T cell receptor beta chains were sequenced from one sample in a study of blood T cells in healthy people across ages. PCR was performed a second time for about 7 to 12 cycles using a sample-barcoded 5' primer and a J-beta primer mix. TCRdb analysed the 5' RACE reads with MiXCR anew, one entry per CDR3 protein. This table has 800,000 or so distinct CDR3 sequences, more than 35% appearing once. Sequencing used blood. The source is an elderly man in good health.

The V gene is TRBV20-1, the J gene TRBJ2-5, with a weak D call TRBD1 (5 bases). Trimming stripped 6 bases from V and 1 base from J, with 18 bases between. Germline CDR1 reads DFQATT; CDR2 reads SNEGSKA (reference sequence). The CDR3 has 15 amino acids. The CDR3 nucleotides are TGCAGTGCACCCCCTGGGTGGGGCAGCCAAGAGACCCAGTACTTC. This gives the protein CSAPPGWGSQETQYF.

This clonotype was seen only a few times. The chain employs TRBV20-1 and TRBJ2-4, with a possible D match to TRBD1 (5 bases). V shed 6 bases and J shed 0 bases, with 27 bases lying between them. This CDR3 is built from 19 residues. Germline loops: CDR1 DFQATT, CDR2 SNEGSKA (reference sequence). The CDR3 nucleotides are TGCAGTGCCGAACAGGTTGCGATGGTCATGTTCCTAGCCAAAAACATTCAGTACTTC. It encodes CSAEQVAMVMFLAKNIQYF.

V and J are TRBV28 and TRBJ2-7, with TRBD1 matching 8 bases. The CDR3 is 15 amino acids. Germline CDR1 MDHEN, CDR2 SYDVKM. V was pared by 7 bases and J by 2 bases, with 10 bases of the junction left unmatched. DNA of the CDR3: TGTGCCAGCAAACTAAGACAGGGGTCACCCTACGAGCAGTACTTC. Translation gives CASKLRQGSPYEQYF.

CDR3 coding DNA: TGCGCCAGCAGCTTTACTACGACGGGGAACACTGAAGCTTTCTTT. This translates into CASSFTTTGNTEAFF. The chain recombines TRBV5-1 with TRBJ1-1; D uncertain. This CDR3 has 15 residues. V was trimmed by 2 bases and J by 1 base, leaving 12 bases between them. Germline values: CDR1 SGHRS, CDR2 YFSETQ.

The V call is TRBV12-3 or TRBV12-4, the J call TRBJ1-4; D is ambiguous. The CDR3 is made up of 14 amino acids. Deletions cut 7 bases from V and 5 bases from J, with 14 bases between. For the CDR3, the DNA is TGTGCCAGCACCCTAGGAACAAGAAATGAAAAACTGTTTTTT. The encoded protein is CASTLGTRNEKLFF.

The chain joins TRBV29-1 to TRBJ2-2; 7 positions match TRBD1. CDR3 length: 13 residues. Looked up from germline, CDR1 is SQVTM and CDR2 is ANQGSEA. V dropped 6 bases and J dropped 7; count of bases not matched to a gene: 8. CDR3 in DNA: TGCAGCGTCCTAAGACAGGGTGACGGGGAGCTGTTTTTT. Encoded protein: CSVLRQGDGELFF.

The V gene is TRBV20-1, the J gene TRBJ1-6; 7 bases line up with TRBD1. Germline CDR1 and CDR2: DFQATT and SNEGSKA (reference sequence). The CDR3 covers 17 residues. The ends lost 3 bases at V and 8 bases at J; junction bases unmatched: 16. CDR3 residues: CSASNRQGPSRYSPLHF. As DNA, the CDR3 is TGCAGTGCTAGCAACCGACAGGGCCCCTCTCGGTATTCACCCCTCCACTTT.

The chain carries TRBV10-3 and TRBJ2-3, with a weak D call TRBD2 (5 bases). This CDR3 spans 14 amino acids. Germline CDR1 ENHRY, CDR2 SYGVKD. V shed 1 base and J shed 2 bases, with 7 bases lying between them. In DNA form, the CDR3 reads TGTGCCATCAGTGAGTGGGGAGACACAGATACGCAGTATTTT. Amino acids: CAISEWGDTDTQYF.

This clonotype was observed a single time. This chain uses TRBV10-3 with TRBJ2-1; D possibly corresponds to TRBD1 (6 bases). V was shortened by 2 bases and J by 2 bases, with 10 bases between the two germline ends. Looked up from germline, CDR1 is ENHRY and CDR2 is SYGVKD. The CDR3 spans 15 residues. In DNA, the CDR3 is TGTGCCATCAGTGAGAAGGGGGTAGCCTACAATGAGCAGTTCTTC. Residues: CAISEKGVAYNEQFF.

This sequence joins TRBV29-1 and TRBJ1-2; D gene unclear. The length of the CDR3 is 12 residues. V lost 6 bases to trimming and J lost 4 bases, with 12 bases between them. Germline assignment: CDR1 SQVTM and CDR2 ANQGSEA. CDR3 DNA sequence: TGCAGCGTGGGTCTGTGGGGCTATGGCTACACCTTC. It codes for CSVGLWGYGYTF.

The V and J genes are TRBV16 and TRBJ2-5; no firm D call. Germline V gene data show CDR1 as KGHSY and CDR2 as FQNENV. The ends were cut back, 4 bases at V and 5 bases at J, with 11 bases in the middle. This CDR3 contains 13 residues. CDR3 sequence (DNA): TGTGCCAGCAGCCCACAGCTTTGGGAGACCCAGTACTTC. This translates into CASSPQLWETQYF.

This chain joins TRBV5-4 and TRBJ2-1; D remains ambiguous. The ends were cut back, 0 bases at V and 2 bases at J, with 9 bases in the middle. This CDR3 region has 15 residues. Germline V lookup: CDR1 SGHNT, CDR2 YYREEE (reference sequence). The CDR3 DNA reads TGTGCCAGCAGCTTGGATCCGGCAGCCTACAATGAGCAGTTCTTC. Protein sequence: CASSLDPAAYNEQFF.

This clonotype was counted between two and nine times. One end of the junction does not line up with germline, which may come from a read error. The J gene is TRBJ2-5, the V gene TRBV7-7; TRBD1 aligns across 8 bases. Germline V gene sequence: CDR1 SSHAT, CDR2 FNYEAQ (reference sequence). CDR3 size: 14 residues. The CDR3 sequence: CASSFQGAEETQYF. The CDR3, as DNA: TGTGCTAGCAGCTTTCAGGGGGCTGAAGAGACCCAGTACTTC.

The rearrangement links TRBV5-1 to TRBJ1-1; D not resolved. CDR3 length equals 12 residues. Germline V lookup: CDR1 SGHRS, CDR2 YFSETQ. V gave up 0 bases and J gave up 6 bases, with 6 bases separating them. The CDR3 bases are TGCGCCAGCAGCTTGGCGCCAGCTGAAGCTTTCTTT. Translated, it gives CASSLAPAEAFF.

The chain employs TRBV5-1 and TRBJ2-7; TRBD2 is a possible D gene (6 bases). Germline values: CDR1 SGHRS, CDR2 YFSETQ. Trimming pared 1 base from V and 4 bases from J, leaving 12 bases between. The CDR3 is made up of 14 amino acids. CDR3 protein: CASSLQGGLYEQYF. The CDR3, as DNA: TGCGCCAGCAGCTTGCAGGGAGGTCTGTACGAGCAGTACTTC.

As to this clonotype: Since a much larger clone is just one base distant, this may be a read error. The chain uses TRBV7-3 and TRBJ2-5, with a possible D match to TRBD2 (5 bases). The length of the CDR3 is 13 residues. V lost 2 bases to trimming and J lost 11 bases, with 15 bases between them. From germline, CDR1 is SGHTA and CDR2 FQGTGA. CDR3 sequence: CASSLRSGNEQYF. The CDR3 nucleotides read TGTGCCAGCAGCTTACGTTCGGGGAATGAGCAGTACTTC.

V and J are TRBV7-6 and TRBJ2-5; 11 bases agree with TRBD2. After removal of 5 bases from V and 4 bases from J, the junction contained 18 bases not matched to a gene. Germline V CDR1 and CDR2: SGHVS, FNYEAQ. This CDR3 has 19 residues. Here the CDR3 reads CASSPILGLAVDKIETQYF. The CDR3 coding sequence is TGTGCCAGCAGCCCAATTTTGGGACTAGCGGTTGACAAGATAGAGACCCAGTACTTC. The whole variable domain, filled in from reference TRBV7-6 and TRBJ2-5, reads GAGVSQSPRYKVTKRGQDVALRCDPISGHVSLYWYRQALGQGPEFLTYFNYEAQQDKSGLPNDRFSAERPEGSISTLTIQRTEQRDSAMYRCASSPILGLAVDKIETQYFGPGTRLLVL.

This clonotype was recorded many times. The chain carries TRBV7-2 and TRBJ2-5; maybe TRBD2 (6 bases). This CDR3 has 15 amino acids. Germline V CDR1 and CDR2: SGHTA, FQGNSA. V lost 5 bases to trimming and J lost 5 bases, with 18 bases between them. Here the CDR3 reads CASSLGGTEGETQYF. CDR3 DNA sequence: TGTGCCAGCAGCCTGGGCGGCACGGAGGGTGAGACCCAGTACTTC.

The V call is TRBV13, the J call TRBJ1-2; 9 bases fit TRBD1. Germline V gene data show CDR1 as PRHDT and CDR2 as FYEKMQ (reference sequence). There are 15 residues in the CDR3. The V and J ends lost 9 bases and 1 base, in that order; junction bases with no gene match: 9. This CDR3 is CASTPGTGFNYGYTF. Written as DNA, the CDR3 is TGTGCCAGTACGCCCGGGACAGGGTTTAACTATGGCTACACCTTC.

This sequence joins TRBV28 and TRBJ2-1; no firm D call. V dropped 6 bases and J dropped 4 bases, with 19 bases sitting between them. This CDR3 contains 16 residues. Looked up from germline, CDR1 is MDHEN and CDR2 is SYDVKM. The CDR3 is CASSLTLPVPYNEQFF. DNA of the CDR3: TGTGCCAGCAGCTTAACCCTACCTGTTCCGTACAATGAGCAGTTCTTC. The variable domain in full, completed from reference TRBV28 and TRBJ2-1, reads DVKVTQSSRYLVKRTGEKVFLECVQDMDHENMFWYRQDPGLGLRLIYFSYDVKMKEKGDIPEGYSVSREKKERFSLILESASTNQTSMYLCASSLTLPVPYNEQFFGPGTRLTVL.

On this clonotype itself: One end of the junction fails to match germline, which may point to a read error. The rearrangement uses TRBV10-3 and TRBJ2-3; D gene ambiguous. Germline CDR1 and CDR2: ENHRY and SYGVKD. The length of the CDR3 is 13 residues. CDR3 loop: CASSVDAADTQSF. The CDR3, as DNA: TGTGCCAGCAGTGTGGACGCAGCAGATACGCAGTCTTTT.

This clonotype was picked up a small number of times. The V and J genes are TRBV28 and TRBJ1-5; 10 bases match TRBD1. The CDR3 covers 14 residues. The V segment lost 10 bases and the J segment 4 bases; nucleotides outside the gene matches: 7. Germline V gene sequence: CDR1 MDHEN, CDR2 SYDVKM. Here the CDR3 reads CATRTGGTNQPQHF. For the CDR3, the DNA is TGTGCCACTAGGACAGGGGGAACTAATCAGCCCCAGCATTTT.

This clonotype was counted many times. The chain employs TRBV4-2 and TRBJ1-2; TRBD1 matches 10 bases. Per the germline V gene, CDR1 is LGHNA and CDR2 is YNFKEQ. The junction had 11 bases not matched to a gene; V was cut back by 4 bases and J by 6 bases. The CDR3 sequence is 16 residues long. The CDR3 reads CASSPPLTGTGDGYTF. Here the CDR3 DNA reads TGTGCCAGCAGCCCCCCTCTCACCGGGACAGGGGATGGCTACACCTTC.

The CDR3 region has the DNA TGCGCCAGCAGTGAAGGACTAGCGGTGGAGACCCAGTACTTC. Translation: CASSEGLAVETQYF. The V gene is TRBV10-2, the J gene TRBJ2-5; 10 bases match TRBD2. J gave up 5 bases and V 3 bases, and 3 bases lay outside the gene matches. The CDR3 is made up of 14 amino acids. Germline CDR1 is WSHSY and CDR2 is SAAADI.

There are a few counts of this clonotype. This chain uses TRBV29-1 with TRBJ2-1; D is undetermined. The CDR3 spans 12 residues. Trimming shortened V by 0 bases and J by 6 bases, and 6 bases separated the two germline ends. Germline V lookup: CDR1 SQVTM, CDR2 ANQGSEA. CDR3 nucleotides: TGCAGCGTTGAAGATCTGAGCAATGAGCAGTTCTTC. Translated: CSVEDLSNEQFF.